The clone carrying this T cell receptor (beta chain) has ten or more counts. Both iRepertoire HTBI primers and Arm-PCR of CDR3 regions were used to build the TCR beta libraries. TCRdb used MiXCR to reprocess the multiplex PCR reads, holding one entry per CDR3 protein. The table shows roughly 420,000 distinct CDR3 sequences, with about a sixth occurring only once. The CDR3 spans 12 residues. V gave up 0 bases and J gave up 4 bases, with 4 bases separating them. Looked up from germline, CDR1 is LGHDT and CDR2 is YNNKEL (reference sequence). Time point defined: newly diagnosed GD, antithyroid drugs for less than 3 months. TCR sequences were obtained from RNA taken from PBMCs. The data stem from a study of regulatory T cells in long-lasting Graves disease. The same sample was also used in a study of T cells in Graves' hyperthyroidism and ophthalmopathy.

This receptor was taken from a woman under 30 with Graves disease. The sample was peripheral blood mononuclear cells (PBMCs), taken at new diagnosis, from a patient treated with antithyroid drugs. The chain joins TRBV3-1 to TRBJ2-7; D remains ambiguous. CDR3 amino acids: CASSQDLYEQYF. For the CDR3, the DNA is TGTGCCAGCAGCCAAGATCTTTACGAGCAGTACTTC.